The next 27 T cell receptor beta chains were all read from a single sample in a study of blood T cell repertoires in COVID-19. TCRdb's table, derived via immunoSEQ multiplex PCR, lists solely in-frame clones and lacks some. The sample yields fewer than 130,000 clones, approximately 69% seen once. The sequenced sample consisted of peripheral blood. These receptors were collected from a man aged 80 or over with acute or convalescent COVID-19.

V usage is TRBV27 and J usage is TRBJ1-1; D may be TRBD1 (5 bases). Trimming cost V 6 bases and J 1 base, with 9 bases left between them. Per germline, CDR1 MNHEY and CDR2 SMNVEV (reference sequence). The length of the CDR3 is 13 residues. The CDR3 region has the DNA TGTGCCAGCAGACTCGGACAGAACACTGAAGCTTTCTTT. Its translation is CASRLGQNTEAFF.

The chain employs TRBV7-2 and TRBJ2-3; weak D call: TRBD2 (5 bases). The ends were cut back, 4 bases at V and 0 bases at J, with 11 bases in the middle. The CDR3 has 15 residues. Germline CDR1 SGHTA, CDR2 FQGNSA. In nucleotides, the CDR3 is TGTGCCAGCAGCTCCGTGGGAGCAAGCACAGATACGCAGTATTTT. Translation gives CASSSVGASTDTQYF.

The chain is built from TRBV4-3 and TRBJ2-5; 9 nucleotides agree with TRBD2. The ends lost 1 base at V and 4 bases at J; junction bases unmatched: 10. The CDR3 has 17 residues. Germline loops: CDR1 LGHNA, CDR2 YSLEER. The CDR3 loop reads CASSQGAGGPVGETQYF. Here the CDR3 DNA reads TGCGCCAGCAGCCAAGGGGCGGGAGGGCCGGTGGGAGAGACCCAGTACTTC.

J is TRBJ2-1 and V is TRBV28; 10 nucleotides line up with TRBD1. The CDR3 sequence is 14 residues long. The trim removed 5 bases at V and 3 bases at J, leaving 1 base unmatched. The germline V gene has CDR1 MDHEN and CDR2 SYDVKM. This chain's CDR3 is CASSRTGGYNEQFF. In nucleotides, the CDR3 is TGTGCCAGCAGTCGGACAGGGGGCTACAATGAGCAGTTCTTC.

The CDR3 region is CATSRTEGNTEAFF. Here the CDR3 DNA reads TGTGCCACCAGCAGGACCGAGGGGAACACTGAAGCTTTCTTT. The chain links TRBV15 to TRBJ1-1; D gene unclear. This CDR3 is 14 amino acids long. Germline V gene data show CDR1 as LNHNV and CDR2 as YYDKDF (reference sequence). V dropped 3 bases and J dropped 1 base, with 9 bases sitting between them.

This chain links TRBV19 with TRBJ2-7; possible D gene TRBD2, 6 bases. Trimming took off 5 bases at V and 2 bases at J, with 10 bases between the two ends. Germline CDR1 and CDR2: LNHDA and SQIVND (reference sequence). The CDR3 consists of 13 residues. CDR3 bases: TGTGCCAGTAGTCGCGGGGTCCCCTACGAGCAGTACTTC. Protein: CASSRGVPYEQYF.

This clone was picked up one time. The V gene is TRBV3-1 (or the pseudogene TRBV3-2), the J gene TRBJ2-7; perhaps TRBD1 as D (6 bases). CDR3 size: 15 residues. V gave up 3 bases and J gave up 7 bases, with 19 bases separating them. Germline CDR1 and CDR2: LGHDT and YNNKEL (reference sequence). CDR3 coding DNA: TGTGCCAGCAGCCAGGTCGGGACACCCCTGGGGGAGCAGTACTTC. It translates to CASSQVGTPLGEQYF.

The chain carries TRBV5-1 and TRBJ2-7; maybe TRBD1 (5 bases). The length of the CDR3 is 13 residues. Trimming cost V 0 bases and J 4 bases, with 8 bases left between them. Germline CDR1 reads SGHRS; CDR2 reads YFSETQ. The CDR3: CASSLEAGYEQYF. CDR3 nucleotide sequence: TGCGCCAGCAGCTTGGAGGCAGGGTACGAGCAGTACTTC. The full variable domain, in which reference TRBV5-1 and TRBJ2-7 provide the parts outside the CDR3, is KAGVTQTPRYLIKTRGQQVTLSCSPISGHRSVSWYQQTPGQGLQFLFEYFSETQRNKGNFPGRFSGRQFSNSRSEMNVSTLELGDSALYLCASSLEAGYEQYFGPGTRLTVT.

This clone has only one observation. V is TRBV19 and J is TRBJ2-5; 7 bases agree with TRBD1. Per germline, CDR1 LNHDA and CDR2 SQIVND (reference sequence). V lost 4 bases to trimming and J lost 5 bases; unmatched junction nucleotides: 4. CDR3 length equals 13 residues. CDR3 DNA sequence: TGTGCCAGTAGTACGACAGGGTCGGAGACCCAGTACTTC. It codes for CASSTTGSETQYF.

This clone was recorded a few times. The chain carries TRBV7-9 and TRBJ2-7; 12 nucleotides match TRBD1. From germline, CDR1 is SEHNR and CDR2 FQNEAQ (reference sequence). Trimming took 5 bases from V and 6 from J; bases not matched to a gene: 5. The CDR3 loop spans 14 amino acids. CDR3 protein: CASSLGQGAGEQYF. The CDR3, as DNA: TGTGCCAGCAGCCTGGGACAGGGGGCTGGCGAGCAGTACTTC.

This clone showed up just a few times. An end of the junction differs from the germline gene, which may be a read error. This chain uses TRBV7-7 with TRBJ2-3; either TRBD1 or TRBD2 may supply D (7 bases each). CDR1 and CDR2 (germline): SSHAT, FNYEAQ (reference sequence). This CDR3 has 17 residues. The CDR3 nucleotides are TGTGCTAGCAGCTTAGGGGGCGGGAGCTATAGCACAGATACGCAGTATTTT. It encodes CASSLGGGSYSTDTQYF.

The chain links TRBV28 to TRBJ1-2, with D tentatively TRBD1 (6 bases). This CDR3 is 13 amino acids long. Trimming stripped 11 bases from V and 3 bases from J, with 16 bases between. Per the germline V gene, CDR1 is MDHEN and CDR2 is SYDVKM. CDR3 region: CALGQPSHYGYTF. CDR3 sequence (DNA): TGTGCCCTAGGACAGCCGAGCCACTATGGCTACACCTTC.

CDR3 protein: CASSLVAGTTEAFF. In DNA, the CDR3 is TGTGCCAGCAGCTTAGTTGCGGGAACTACTGAAGCTTTCTTT. The V call is TRBV7-2, the J call TRBJ1-1; D is ambiguous. This CDR3 has 14 amino acids. CDR1 and CDR2 from the germline V gene are SGHTA and FQGNSA. Trimming removed 1 base from V and 5 bases from J, with 11 bases in between.

The CDR3 here is CASSLAGGIDQYF. Here the CDR3 DNA reads TGCGCCAGCAGCTTGGCCGGGGGTATAGACCAGTACTTC. The rearrangement uses TRBV5-1 and TRBJ2-5; D might be TRBD2 (6 bases). This CDR3 has 13 residues. Germline V gene data show CDR1 as SGHRS and CDR2 as YFSETQ. Trimming removed 0 bases from V and 10 bases from J, with 13 bases in between.

The chain is built from TRBV5-1 and TRBJ2-1; the D gene is possibly TRBD2 (6 bases). Germline V gene sequence: CDR1 SGHRS, CDR2 YFSETQ. The CDR3 spans 15 residues. V was trimmed by 4 bases and J by 0 bases, leaving 11 bases between them. In DNA form, the CDR3 reads TGCGCCAGCAGCAAGGAGGGGAGCTCCTACAATGAGCAGTTCTTC. Translation: CASSKEGSSYNEQFF.

The gene calls are TRBV5-1 and TRBJ1-1, with D unresolved. Trimming left V 1 base short and J 0 bases short, with 7 bases between. Germline CDR1 reads SGHRS; CDR2 reads YFSETQ. The CDR3 extends over 14 amino acids. In DNA, the CDR3 is TGCGCCAGCAGCTTGTACAGCTTGAACACTGAAGCTTTCTTT. Its protein product is CASSLYSLNTEAFF.

V is TRBV28 and J is TRBJ2-1, with TRBD1 matching over 9 bases. After removal of 6 bases from V and 1 base from J, the junction contained 4 bases not matched to a gene. Germline assignment: CDR1 MDHEN and CDR2 SYDVKM. The CDR3 consists of 15 residues. DNA for the CDR3: TGTGCCAGCAGCCGGGGACAGGGTTCCTACAATGAGCAGTTCTTC. Translated: CASSRGQGSYNEQFF.

In this sample, this clone turned up a few times. The V gene is TRBV5-6, the J gene TRBJ2-7, with TRBD1 as a possible D gene (6 bases). The CDR3 consists of 13 residues. Germline CDR1 reads SGHDT; CDR2 reads YYEEEE. Trimming stripped 0 bases from V and 5 bases from J, with 9 bases between. The CDR3 DNA sequence: TGTGCCAGCAGCTTGGCTGGGGGCAACGAGCAGTACTTC. This encodes CASSLAGGNEQYF.

The CDR3 protein is CASSFEETGLLPNEQFF. In nucleotides, the CDR3 is TGTGCCAGCAGCTTCGAAGAAACGGGACTACTCCCCAATGAGCAGTTCTTC. The chain joins TRBV7-9 to TRBJ2-1, with TRBD2 matching 7 bases. There are 17 residues in the CDR3. Germline V CDR1 and CDR2: SEHNR, FQNEAQ (reference sequence). J lost 6 bases, V lost 3 bases, and 14 bases had no gene match. Variable domain in full (rest from reference TRBV7-9 and TRBJ2-1): DTGVSQNPRHKITKRGQNVTFRCDPISEHNRLYWYRQTLGQGPEFLTYFQNEAQLEKSRLLSDRFSAERPKGSFSTLEIQRTEQGDSAMYLCASSFEETGLLPNEQFFGPGTRLTVL.

This clone has a handful of counts. The V and J genes are TRBV19 and TRBJ2-3, with TRBD1 matching over 7 bases. The germline V gene encodes CDR1 LNHDA and CDR2 SQIVND (reference sequence). The V gene end was trimmed by 8 bases and the J gene end by 4 bases; junction bases not matched to a gene: 9. This CDR3 has 14 amino acids. CDR3 nucleotides: TGTGCCAGTCGGGCGAGGGGGCGAGCAGATACGCAGTATTTT. Translating it yields CASRARGRADTQYF.

The gene calls are TRBV11-2 and TRBJ2-1; 12 positions match TRBD2. The CDR3 extends over 15 amino acids. From germline, CDR1 is SGHAT and CDR2 FQNNGV. J lost 7 bases, V lost 5 bases, and 6 bases had no gene match. The CDR3 DNA reads as TGTGCCAGCAGCCTGATGGGGACTAGCGGGAATGAGCAGTTCTTC. This gives the protein CASSLMGTSGNEQFF. Supplemented by reference TRBV11-2 and TRBJ2-1, the full variable domain reads EAGVAQSPRYKIIEKRQSVAFWCNPISGHATLYWYQQILGQGPKLLIQFQNNGVVDDSQLPKDRFSAERLKGVDSTLKIQPAKLEDSAVYLCASSLMGTSGNEQFFGPGTRLTVL.

This chain connects TRBV10-1 to TRBJ1-1; D remains unclear. The CDR3 has 10 residues. Germline V gene lookup returns CDR1 WNHNN and CDR2 SYGVQD (reference sequence). V gave up 10 bases and J gave up 1 base, with 4 bases separating them. This chain's CDR3 is CAIQNTEAFF. The CDR3 DNA reads as TGCGCCATCCAGAACACTGAAGCTTTCTTT.

V and J are TRBV6-1 and TRBJ2-2; 9 bases fit TRBD1. This CDR3 has 15 residues. V lost 6 bases, J lost 3 bases, and 5 bases stayed unmatched. CDR1 and CDR2 from the germline V gene are MNHNS and SASEGT. CDR3: CASRLTGGDTGELFF. The CDR3 DNA sequence: TGTGCCAGCAGGCTGACAGGGGGAGACACCGGGGAGCTGTTTTTT.

V usage is TRBV7-2 and J usage is TRBJ2-7; the D gene is possibly TRBD2 (5 bases). The CDR3 has 15 residues. CDR1 is SGHTA, CDR2 FQGNSA, per germline. Trimming stripped 5 bases from V and 3 bases from J, with 17 bases between. CDR3 residues: CASSIPVGSHYEQYF. As DNA, the CDR3 is TGTGCCAGCAGCATACCAGTTGGGAGTCACTACGAGCAGTACTTC.

The rearrangement links TRBV7-2 to TRBJ2-1, with 12 positions matching TRBD2. The V segment lost 6 bases and the J segment 12 bases; nucleotides outside the gene matches: 9. This CDR3 has 14 amino acids. Germline CDR1 and CDR2: SGHTA and FQGNSA. CDR3 amino acids: CASSLDLLAGGQFF. CDR3 in DNA: TGTGCCAGCAGTCTTGACTTACTAGCGGGAGGGCAGTTCTTC.

V and J are TRBV10-3 and TRBJ1-5; tentative D call: TRBD1 (5 bases). The germline V gene encodes CDR1 ENHRY and CDR2 SYGVKD. V was shortened by 3 bases and J by 3 bases, with 9 bases between the two germline ends. The CDR3 is 14 amino acids. CDR3 nucleotides: TGTGCCATCAGTGACGGGGGGAACAATCAGCCCCAGCATTTT. Translated: CAISDGGNNQPQHF.

This chain joins TRBV28 and TRBJ2-5, with TRBD1 matching over 10 bases. V dropped 8 bases and J dropped 4; count of bases not matched to a gene: 10. The CDR3 is made up of 15 amino acids. Per germline, CDR1 MDHEN and CDR2 SYDVKM. The CDR3, as DNA: TGTGCCAGCCGAGCCCGGGACAGGGGCCGAGAGACCCAGTACTTC. Encoded protein: CASRARDRGRETQYF.